The present T cell receptor beta chain was sequenced within a study of CD8+ T cells in alopecia areata. In its sample, this clone was seen a few times. Extraction of RNA preceded its reverse transcription into cDNA, which served as the sequencing template. Assay: immunoSEQ multiplex PCR; the TCRdb copy retains only in-frame clones and omits some. The sample lists roughly 64,000 clones; about 43% were seen once. This sample's treatment: oral pan-JAK inhibitor, 5-10 mg twice daily. Trimming left V 0 bases short and J 6 bases short, with 14 bases between. The CDR3 has 15 residues. Germline V gene sequence: CDR1 LNHNV, CDR2 YYDKDF (reference sequence).

The clonotype was recovered from a human donor with alopecia areata. The rearrangement joins TRBV15 to TRBJ1-1; D ambiguous. Sequences were derived from CD8+ T cells sorted from blood, sampled at approximately week 36, from a patient treated with tofacitinib. The DNA for the CDR3 is TGTGCCACCAGCAGAGATAGGTCCCTAGGGTCTGAAGCTTTCTTT. As protein: CATSRDRSLGSEAFF.